These 21 T cell receptor beta chains originate from one sample sequenced in a study of response to subunit inactivated influenza vaccine. TCRdb re-derived calls from the RT-PCR reads in MiXCR, one entry per CDR3 protein. The sample includes roughly 700,000 distinct CDR3 sequences, about 14% of them seen just once. This sample comprised PBMCs from blood, obtained 14 to 15 days before vaccination. All receptors come from a man aged 45-65 years who received an inactivated influenza vaccine.

This clonotype has only a few counts. The genes are TRBV9 and TRBJ2-2, with 10 positions matching TRBD2. The length of the CDR3 is 18 residues. V was pared by 3 bases and J by 0 bases, with 8 bases of the junction left unmatched. Germline V lookup: CDR1 SGDLS, CDR2 YYNGEE. The CDR3 DNA follows: TGTGCCAGCAGCGAAAATCTAGCGGGGGCGCCGAACACCGGGGAGCTGTTTTTT. This translates into CASSENLAGAPNTGELFF.

This clonotype has a count of ten or more. The chain employs TRBV20-1 and TRBJ2-7; a possible D gene is TRBD1 (6 bases). This CDR3 is built from 12 residues. The V end lost 3 bases, the J end lost 7 bases, and 13 bases lay between the germline ends. The V gene's germline CDR1 is DFQATT and CDR2 SNEGSKA (reference sequence). CDR3 sequence (DNA): TGCAGTGCTAGTAACAGGGTCTGGGAGCAGTACTTC. This gives the protein CSASNRVWEQYF.

This clonotype was observed a handful of times. The V and J genes are TRBV5-1 and TRBJ2-1, with D maybe TRBD2 (5 bases). V was cut by 1 base and J by 9 bases, with 11 bases left in between. The germline CDR1 and CDR2 sequences are SGHRS and YFSETQ. This CDR3 has 13 residues. The CDR3 here is CASSLMIAGEQFF. CDR3 bases: TGCGCCAGCAGCTTGATGATCGCGGGTGAGCAGTTCTTC.

The sample holds a few counts of this clonotype. This sequence joins TRBV12-3 or TRBV12-4 and TRBJ2-5; D remains ambiguous. The CDR3 spans 14 residues. V gave up 7 bases and J gave up 2 bases, with 14 bases separating them. The CDR3 coding sequence is TGTGCCAGCACCATAGCCTCAAGTCAAGAGACCCAGTACTTC. It translates to CASTIASSQETQYF.

The chain uses TRBV7-2 and TRBJ1-5, with TRBD1 as a possible D gene (5 bases). The germline V gene encodes CDR1 SGHTA and CDR2 FQGNSA. The CDR3 runs to 16 residues. Trimming cost V 1 base and J 1 base, with 11 bases left between them. The CDR3 DNA is TGTGCCAGCAGCTTAGGGGGCAAATTGAGCAATCAGCCCCAGCATTTT. Translation: CASSLGGKLSNQPQHF.

The chain carries TRBV10-3 and TRBJ2-1, with 11 nucleotides matching TRBD2. Germline values: CDR1 ENHRY, CDR2 SYGVKD. The CDR3 length is 16 residues. Trimming cost V 6 bases and J 8 bases; bases outside gene matches: 12. CDR3: CAISSSGGPLFYEQFF. CDR3 DNA: TGTGCCATCAGCTCTAGCGGGGGGCCGTTATTTTATGAGCAGTTCTTC.

The chain combines TRBV7-2 with TRBJ2-1; perhaps TRBD1 as D (6 bases). Germline CDR1 and CDR2: SGHTA and FQGNSA. The V end lost 1 base, the J end lost 1 base, and 11 bases lay between the germline ends. The CDR3 is made up of 16 amino acids. CDR3 nucleotide sequence: TGTGCCAGCAGCTTAGAATGGGGGCTGTCCTACAATGAGCAGTTCTTC. Translated: CASSLEWGLSYNEQFF.

Turning to this clonotype: Because the CDR3 is missing its conserved closing phenylalanine or tryptophan, this is likely a read error. The chain uses TRBV7-2 and TRBJ2-7, with a tentative D call TRBD2 (5 bases). Trimming took 2 bases from V and 4 from J, leaving 9 bases between them. The CDR3 consists of 13 residues. Looked up from germline, CDR1 is SGHTA and CDR2 is FQGNSA. The CDR3 DNA is TGTGCCAGCAGCTTAACCGGGGATTACGAGCAGTACCTC. The encoded protein is CASSLTGDYEQYL.

Only a few counts were recorded for this clonotype. This chain uses TRBV27 with TRBJ2-7, with TRBD2 matching over 7 bases. The J segment lost 4 bases and the V segment lost 0 bases, leaving 12 bases of the junction unmatched. This CDR3 spans 17 amino acids. Looked up from germline, CDR1 is MNHEY and CDR2 is SMNVEV (reference sequence). In DNA, the CDR3 is TGTGCCAGCAGTTTATCAGGAAGGGACTATACCTCTTACGAGCAGTACTTC. It translates to CASSLSGRDYTSYEQYF.

This clonotype turned up a few times. The chain is built from TRBV6-6 and TRBJ2-1; D is unresolved. The CDR3 sequence is 13 residues long. Germline V CDR1 and CDR2: MNHNY, SVGAGI (reference sequence). Trimming removed 4 bases at V and 9 bases at J, with 13 bases between. The CDR3 here is CASSSGPPGEQFF. In DNA form, the CDR3 reads TGTGCCAGCAGTTCGGGCCCGCCTGGTGAGCAGTTCTTC.

In DNA, the CDR3 is TGTGCCAGCAGCTTTAACGCAGATACGCAGTATTTT. This gives the protein CASSFNADTQYF. The chain couples TRBV7-9 to TRBJ2-3; D is undetermined. V shed 3 bases and J shed 4 bases, with 5 bases lying between them. Germline values: CDR1 SEHNR, CDR2 FQNEAQ (reference sequence). CDR3 length: 12 amino acids.

The table lists this clonotype with many counts. V usage is TRBV24-1 and J usage is TRBJ2-7; D may match TRBD1 or TRBD2 (5 bases each). CDR3 length equals 13 residues. The V and J ends lost 1 base and 4 bases respectively, with 7 bases between them. Germline assignment: CDR1 KGHDR and CDR2 SFDVKD. This chain's CDR3 is CATSDLWGYEQYF. The CDR3 region has the DNA TGTGCCACCAGTGATTTATGGGGGTACGAGCAGTACTTC.

This clonotype was seen more than once but under ten times. V and J are TRBV2 and TRBJ2-7; either TRBD1 or TRBD2 may fit D (5 bases each). The germline CDR1 and CDR2 sequences are SNHLY and FYNNEI. The CDR3 totals 12 residues. The ends were cut back, 7 bases at V and 1 base at J, with 8 bases in the middle. The CDR3, as DNA: TGTGCCAGCAAGAGGGGTTCCTACGAGCAGTACTTC. Translation: CASKRGSYEQYF. The full variable domain, in which reference TRBV2 and TRBJ2-7 provide the parts outside the CDR3, is EPEVTQTPSHQVTQMGQEVILRCVPISNHLYFYWYRQILGQKVEFLVSFYNNEISEKSEIFDDQFSVERPDGSNFTLKIRSTKLEDSAMYFCASKRGSYEQYFGPGTRLTVT.

This clonotype was found a few times. The J gene is TRBJ1-4, the V gene TRBV5-1; a possible D gene is TRBD1 (6 bases). This CDR3 has 15 amino acids. Germline CDR1 reads SGHRS; CDR2 reads YFSETQ. Trimming took off 0 bases at V and 7 bases at J, with 13 bases between the two ends. CDR3 amino acids: CASSLAGARGEKLFF. Here the CDR3 DNA reads TGCGCCAGCAGCTTGGCAGGGGCGCGTGGTGAAAAACTGTTTTTT.

This clonotype was seen a few times. The rearrangement joins TRBV25-1 to TRBJ2-6, with a possible D match to TRBD1 (6 bases). Trimming shortened V by 3 bases and J by 0 bases, and 12 bases separated the two germline ends. The CDR3 has 17 residues. CDR1 is MGHDK, CDR2 SYGVNS, per germline. CDR3 DNA sequence: TGTGCCAGCAGTGACAGCTCGGACAGCTCTGGGGCCAACGTCCTGACTTTC. This sequence encodes CASSDSSDSSGANVLTF.

The table lists this clonotype with a few counts. The chain links TRBV20-1 to TRBJ1-6; a weak D match, TRBD1 (6 bases). This CDR3 is 14 amino acids long. Germline V gene sequence: CDR1 DFQATT, CDR2 SNEGSKA (reference sequence). V dropped 4 bases and J dropped 10 bases, with 17 bases sitting between them. CDR3 DNA: TGCAGTGCTAAATCGACAGGAGTATCCTCACCCCTCCACTTT. Encoded protein: CSAKSTGVSSPLHF.

V gene TRBV5-1 combines with J gene TRBJ1-1; TRBD1 is a possible D gene (6 bases). The ends were cut back, 1 base at V and 3 bases at J, with 7 bases in the middle. Looked up from germline, CDR1 is SGHRS and CDR2 is YFSETQ. The CDR3 totals 13 residues. CDR3 nucleotide sequence: TGCGCCAGCAGCTTGCAGGGGCACACTGAAGCTTTCTTT. It yields the protein CASSLQGHTEAFF.

This clonotype was observed a handful of times. The rearrangement joins TRBV3-1 to TRBJ2-1; 7 nucleotides align to TRBD2. The CDR3 has 13 amino acids. CDR1 is LGHDT and CDR2 is YNNKEL in the germline V gene (reference sequence). V was pared by 5 bases and J by 8 bases, with 6 bases of the junction left unmatched. The chain's CDR3 is CASSVPGRDEQFF. The CDR3 nucleotides are TGTGCCAGCAGCGTGCCAGGGAGGGATGAGCAGTTCTTC.

This clonotype occurred a few times. CDR3: CASSLQGQLKNTGELFF. The CDR3 nucleotides are TGCGCCAGCAGCTTGCAGGGACAGCTAAAGAACACCGGGGAGCTGTTTTTT. The V and J genes are TRBV5-1 and TRBJ2-2, with 7 nucleotides matching TRBD1. This CDR3 has 17 residues. The V gene's germline CDR1 is SGHRS and CDR2 YFSETQ. V dropped 1 base and J dropped 1; count of bases not matched to a gene: 7.

The chain joins TRBV6-1 to TRBJ2-3; D is perhaps TRBD1 or TRBD2 (5 bases each). Germline V gene data show CDR1 as MNHNS and CDR2 as SASEGT. The CDR3 is made up of 14 amino acids. V shed 7 bases and J shed 2 bases, with 13 bases lying between them. Written as DNA, the CDR3 is TGTGCCAGCAATCCGGGACCGTACACAGATACGCAGTATTTT. This gives the protein CASNPGPYTDTQYF.

This clonotype occurred once. This sequence joins TRBV15 and TRBJ2-7; the D gene is possibly TRBD1 (6 bases). Germline CDR1 reads LNHNV; CDR2 reads YYDKDF (reference sequence). With 1 base removed from V and 4 bases from J, the gap between germline ends came to 11 bases. This CDR3 region has 14 residues. The CDR3 sequence is CATSRVEGDYEQYF. CDR3 bases: TGTGCCACCAGCAGAGTTGAGGGGGATTACGAGCAGTACTTC.